The 4 T cell receptor beta chains given below trace back to one sample, sequenced in a study of blood T cell repertoires in COVID-19. Measured with immunoSEQ multiplex PCR; TCRdb has only the in-frame clones, and not every one. The sample includes 250,000 to 300,000 clones, around 88% of them seen just once. The sequenced sample consisted of peripheral blood. The receptor source for this set is a woman in her twenties or thirties who had recovered from COVID-19.

J is TRBJ1-1 and V is TRBV7-9, with a tentative D call TRBD1 (5 bases). V lost 3 bases to trimming and J lost 1 base, with 12 bases between them. The V gene's germline CDR1 is SEHNR and CDR2 FQNEAQ (reference sequence). CDR3 length: 15 residues. The CDR3 reads CASSFEAGRNTEAFF. The CDR3 DNA sequence: TGTGCCAGCAGCTTCGAAGCAGGGCGGAACACTGAAGCTTTCTTT.

In nucleotides, the CDR3 is TGTGCCAGCAGCTTGTACAGTTTGGATCAGCCCCAGCATTTT. Translation gives CASSLYSLDQPQHF. This chain connects TRBV5-8 to TRBJ1-5; D uncertain. V lost 1 base to trimming and J lost 5 bases, with 10 bases between them. Germline-derived CDR1 and CDR2 are SGHTS and YDEGEE. CDR3 length: 14 residues.

The chain has TRBV6-1 and TRBJ1-3, with 7 bases lining up with TRBD1. This CDR3 is 15 amino acids long. CDR1 MNHNS and CDR2 SASEGT come from the germline V gene. Trimming at V came to 2 bases and at J to 3 bases, leaving 4 bases not matched to a gene. CDR3 amino acids: CASSEFTGVGNTIYF. For the CDR3, the DNA is TGTGCCAGCAGTGAATTTACAGGGGTTGGAAACACCATATATTTT.

The chain combines TRBV14 with TRBJ1-6; unclear D gene. Per germline, CDR1 SGHDN and CDR2 FVKESK. The CDR3 runs 15 residues. V was pared by 1 base and J by 9 bases, with 13 bases between. CDR3 DNA: TGTGCCAGCAGCCAAGGCGGCAGTTCGGCTTCACCCCTCCACTTT. This gives the protein CASSQGGSSASPLHF.